This T cell receptor (beta chain) was recovered during a study of T-cell memory formation after mild COVID-19. In its sample, this clonotype was seen a few times. V was trimmed by 2 bases and J by 6 bases, leaving 14 bases between them. This CDR3 region has 15 residues. Via MiXCR, TCRdb re-called the 5' RACE reads, giving one row per CDR3 protein. Of 170,000 or so distinct CDR3 sequences in the sample, roughly a third were seen once. The sequenced sample consisted of PBMCs or a T cell subset sorted from them (not recorded which). V usage is TRBV12-3 or TRBV12-4 and J usage is TRBJ2-1, with D possibly being TRBD2 (5 bases). The receptor was derived from an adult woman who had mild COVID-19 (a few samples of this study predate the infection). Cell type and time point are not known. The CDR3: CASSLTGGWGNEQFF. For the CDR3, the DNA is TGTGCCAGCAGTTTAACGGGCGGGTGGGGCAATGAGCAGTTCTTC.